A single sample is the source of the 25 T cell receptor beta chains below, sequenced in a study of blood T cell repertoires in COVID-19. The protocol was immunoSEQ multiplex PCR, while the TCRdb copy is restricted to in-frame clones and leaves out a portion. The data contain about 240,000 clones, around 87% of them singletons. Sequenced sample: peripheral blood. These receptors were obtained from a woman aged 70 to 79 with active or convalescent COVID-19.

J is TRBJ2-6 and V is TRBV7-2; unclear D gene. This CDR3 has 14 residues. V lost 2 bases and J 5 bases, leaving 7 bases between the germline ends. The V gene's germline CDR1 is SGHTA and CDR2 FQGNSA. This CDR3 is CASSLYERANVLTF. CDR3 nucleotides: TGTGCCAGCAGCTTATACGAGAGGGCCAACGTCCTGACTTTC.

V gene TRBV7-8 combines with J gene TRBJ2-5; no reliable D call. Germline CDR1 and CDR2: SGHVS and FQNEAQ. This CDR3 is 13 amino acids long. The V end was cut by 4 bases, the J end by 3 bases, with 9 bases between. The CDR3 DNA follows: TGTGCCAGCAGCTCCCCCCCCAAAGAGACCCAGTACTTC. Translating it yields CASSSPPKETQYF. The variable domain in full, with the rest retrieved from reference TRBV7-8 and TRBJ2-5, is GAGVSQSPRYKVAKRGQDVALRCDPISGHVSLFWYQQALGQGPEFLTYFQNEAQLDKSGLPSDRFFAERPEGSVSTLKIQRTQQEDSAVYLCASSSPPKETQYFGPGTRLLVL.

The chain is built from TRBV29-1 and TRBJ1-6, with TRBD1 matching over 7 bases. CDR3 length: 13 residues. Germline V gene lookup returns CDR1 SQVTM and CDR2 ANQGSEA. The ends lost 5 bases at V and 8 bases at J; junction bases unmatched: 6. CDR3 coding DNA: TGCAGCGTTTGCGGGACAGCTGATTCACCCCTCCACTTT. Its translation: CSVCGTADSPLHF. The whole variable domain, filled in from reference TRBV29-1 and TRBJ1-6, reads SAVISQKPSRDICQRGTSLTIQCQVDSQVTMMFWYRQQPGQSLTLIATANQGSEATYESGFVIDKFPISRPNLTFSTLTVSNMSPEDSSIYLCSVCGTADSPLHFGNGTRLTVT.

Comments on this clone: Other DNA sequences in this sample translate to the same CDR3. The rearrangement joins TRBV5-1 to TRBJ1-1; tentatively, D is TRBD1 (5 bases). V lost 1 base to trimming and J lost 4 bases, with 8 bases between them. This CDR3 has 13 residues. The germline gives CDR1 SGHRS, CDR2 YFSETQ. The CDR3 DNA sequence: TGCGCCAGCAGCTTGACAGGTTCCACTGAAGCTTTCTTT. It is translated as CASSLTGSTEAFF.

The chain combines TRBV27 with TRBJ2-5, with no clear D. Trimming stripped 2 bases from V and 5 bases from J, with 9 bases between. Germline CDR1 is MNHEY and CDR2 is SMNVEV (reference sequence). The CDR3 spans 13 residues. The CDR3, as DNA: TGTGCCAGCAGTTTAGGCATCTCGGAGACCCAGTACTTC. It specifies CASSLGISETQYF.

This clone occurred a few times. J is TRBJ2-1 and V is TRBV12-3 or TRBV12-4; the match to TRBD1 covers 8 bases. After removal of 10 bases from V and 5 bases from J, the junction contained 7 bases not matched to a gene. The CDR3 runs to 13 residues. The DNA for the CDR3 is TGTGCCACCTCAGGGGGCAGGCACAATGAGCAGTTCTTC. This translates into CATSGGRHNEQFF.

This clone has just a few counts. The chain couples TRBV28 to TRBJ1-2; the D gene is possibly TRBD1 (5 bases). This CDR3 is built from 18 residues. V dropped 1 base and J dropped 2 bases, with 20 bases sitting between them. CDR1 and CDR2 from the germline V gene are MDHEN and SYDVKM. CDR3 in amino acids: CASSLSSLLTGVNYGYTF. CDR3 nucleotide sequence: TGTGCCAGCAGTTTATCCTCCCTTTTGACGGGGGTCAACTATGGCTACACCTTC.

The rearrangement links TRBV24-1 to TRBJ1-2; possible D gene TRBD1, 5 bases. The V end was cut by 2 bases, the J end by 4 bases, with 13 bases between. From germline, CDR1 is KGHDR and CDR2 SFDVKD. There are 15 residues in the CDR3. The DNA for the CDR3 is TGTGCCACCAGTGATTCGGAGGGAGGGGTCTATGGCTACACCTTC. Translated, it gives CATSDSEGGVYGYTF.

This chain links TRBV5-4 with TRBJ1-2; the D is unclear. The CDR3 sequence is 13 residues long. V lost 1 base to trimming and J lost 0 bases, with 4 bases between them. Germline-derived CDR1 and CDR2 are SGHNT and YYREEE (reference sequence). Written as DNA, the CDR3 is TGTGCCAGCAGCTTGTCCGCTAACTATGGCTACACCTTC. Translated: CASSLSANYGYTF.

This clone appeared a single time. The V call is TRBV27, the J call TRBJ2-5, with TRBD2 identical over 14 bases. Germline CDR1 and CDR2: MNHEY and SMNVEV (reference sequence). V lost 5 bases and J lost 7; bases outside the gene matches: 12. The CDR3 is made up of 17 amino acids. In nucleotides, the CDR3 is TGTGCCAGCAGTCTGGGACTAGCGGGGGCTTCTGGGGGGACCCAGTACTTC. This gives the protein CASSLGLAGASGGTQYF.

Written as DNA, the CDR3 is TGTGCCAGCAGCTTAGTAGTCCAGGGCACTGAAGCTTTCTTT. This translates into CASSLVVQGTEAFF. This chain connects TRBV7-9 to TRBJ1-1; D is possibly TRBD1 (5 bases). The CDR3 has 14 amino acids. Germline CDR1 SEHNR, CDR2 FQNEAQ (reference sequence). Deletions cut 1 base from V and 4 bases from J, with 10 bases between.

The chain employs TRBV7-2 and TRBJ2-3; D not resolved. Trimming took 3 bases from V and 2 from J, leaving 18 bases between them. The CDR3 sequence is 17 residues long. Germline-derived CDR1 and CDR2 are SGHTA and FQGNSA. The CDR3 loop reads CASSFGVPGGTTDTQYF. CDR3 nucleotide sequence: TGTGCCAGCAGCTTCGGCGTACCTGGCGGAACCACAGATACGCAGTATTTT.

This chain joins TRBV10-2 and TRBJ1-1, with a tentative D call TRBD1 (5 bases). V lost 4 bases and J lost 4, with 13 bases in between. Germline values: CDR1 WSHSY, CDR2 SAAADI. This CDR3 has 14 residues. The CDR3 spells CASSVRGVGTEAFF. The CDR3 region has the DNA TGCGCCAGCAGTGTCCGGGGGGTGGGCACTGAAGCTTTCTTT.

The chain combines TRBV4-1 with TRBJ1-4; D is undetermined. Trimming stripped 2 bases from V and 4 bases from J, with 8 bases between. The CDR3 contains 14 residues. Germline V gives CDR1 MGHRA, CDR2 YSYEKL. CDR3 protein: CASSQSTVNEKLFF. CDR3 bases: TGCGCCAGCAGCCAAAGTACAGTTAATGAAAAACTGTTTTTT.

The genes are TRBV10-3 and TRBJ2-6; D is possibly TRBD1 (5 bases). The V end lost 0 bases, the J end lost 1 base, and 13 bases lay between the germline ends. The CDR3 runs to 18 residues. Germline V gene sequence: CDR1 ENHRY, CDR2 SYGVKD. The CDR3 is CAISESAGKLSGANVLTF. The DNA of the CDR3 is TGTGCCATCAGTGAGTCAGCAGGGAAACTTTCTGGGGCCAACGTCCTGACTTTC.

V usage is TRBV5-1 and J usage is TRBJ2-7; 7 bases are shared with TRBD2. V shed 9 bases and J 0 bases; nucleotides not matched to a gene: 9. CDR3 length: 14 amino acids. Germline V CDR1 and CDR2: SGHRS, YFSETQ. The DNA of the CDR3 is TGCGCCACCCGATCCGGGGGGAGCTCCTACGAGCAGTACTTC. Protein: CATRSGGSSYEQYF.

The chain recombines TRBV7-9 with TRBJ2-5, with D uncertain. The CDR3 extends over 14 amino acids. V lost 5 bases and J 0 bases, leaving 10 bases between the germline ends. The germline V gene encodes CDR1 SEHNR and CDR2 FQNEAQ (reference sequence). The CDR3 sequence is CASSPSEYQETQYF. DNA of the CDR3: TGTGCCAGCAGCCCGAGCGAGTACCAAGAGACCCAGTACTTC. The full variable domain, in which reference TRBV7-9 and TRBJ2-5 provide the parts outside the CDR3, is DTGVSQNPRHKITKRGQNVTFRCDPISEHNRLYWYRQTLGQGPEFLTYFQNEAQLEKSRLLSDRFSAERPKGSFSTLEIQRTEQGDSAMYLCASSPSEYQETQYFGPGTRLLVL.

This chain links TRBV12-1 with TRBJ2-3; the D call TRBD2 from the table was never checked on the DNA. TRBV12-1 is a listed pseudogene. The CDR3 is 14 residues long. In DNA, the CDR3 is TGTGCCAGCAGCTTTGGGACTAGCACAGATACGCAGTATTTT. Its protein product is CASSFGTSTDTQYF.

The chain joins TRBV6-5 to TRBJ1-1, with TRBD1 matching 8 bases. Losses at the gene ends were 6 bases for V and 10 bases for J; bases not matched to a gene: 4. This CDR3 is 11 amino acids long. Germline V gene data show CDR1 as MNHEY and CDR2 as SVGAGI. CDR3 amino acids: CASSLTGVAFF. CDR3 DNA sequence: TGTGCCAGCAGCTTGACAGGGGTAGCTTTCTTT.

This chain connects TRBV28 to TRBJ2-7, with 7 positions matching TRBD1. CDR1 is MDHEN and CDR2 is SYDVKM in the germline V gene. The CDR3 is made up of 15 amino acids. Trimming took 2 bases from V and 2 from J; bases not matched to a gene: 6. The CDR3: CASSLDATGTYEQYF. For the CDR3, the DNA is TGTGCCAGCAGTTTAGACGCGACAGGGACCTACGAGCAGTACTTC.

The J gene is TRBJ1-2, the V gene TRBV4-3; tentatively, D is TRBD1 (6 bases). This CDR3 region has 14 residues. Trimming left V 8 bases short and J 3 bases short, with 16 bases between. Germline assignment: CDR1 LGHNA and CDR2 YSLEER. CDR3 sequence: CASAPGGADYGYTF. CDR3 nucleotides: TGCGCCAGCGCCCCGGGGGGGGCTGACTATGGCTACACCTTC.

CDR3: CSVSGLSGQETQYF. In DNA, the CDR3 is TGCAGCGTTAGTGGGCTTAGTGGACAAGAGACCCAGTACTTC. The chain links TRBV29-1 to TRBJ2-5; the D is unclear. This CDR3 has 14 residues. Deletions cut 5 bases from V and 2 bases from J, with 15 bases between. CDR1 and CDR2 (germline): SQVTM, ANQGSEA.

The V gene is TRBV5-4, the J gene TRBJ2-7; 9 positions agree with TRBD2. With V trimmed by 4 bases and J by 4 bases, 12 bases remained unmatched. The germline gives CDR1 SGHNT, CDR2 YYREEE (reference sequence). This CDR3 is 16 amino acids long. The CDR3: CASSRRGASGMYEQYF. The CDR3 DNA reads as TGTGCCAGCAGCAGAAGGGGGGCTAGCGGGATGTACGAGCAGTACTTC.

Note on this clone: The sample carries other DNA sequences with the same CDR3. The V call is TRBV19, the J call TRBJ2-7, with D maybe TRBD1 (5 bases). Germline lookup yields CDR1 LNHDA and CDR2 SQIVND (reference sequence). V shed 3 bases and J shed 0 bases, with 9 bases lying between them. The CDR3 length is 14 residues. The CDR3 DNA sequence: TGTGCCAGTAGTATGGGTCAGGGCTCCTACGAGCAGTACTTC. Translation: CASSMGQGSYEQYF.

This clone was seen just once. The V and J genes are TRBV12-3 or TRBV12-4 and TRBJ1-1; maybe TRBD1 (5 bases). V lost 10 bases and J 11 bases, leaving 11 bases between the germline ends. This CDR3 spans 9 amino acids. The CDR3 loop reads CAIQKGAFF. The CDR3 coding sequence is TGTGCCATCCAGAAGGGGGCTTTCTTT.